One and the same sample provided the 18 T cell receptor beta chains below, sequenced in a study of blood T cells in healthy people across ages. Through a sample-barcoded 5' primer and a J-beta primer mix, a second PCR was run for roughly 7 to 11 cycles. From the 5' RACE reads, TCRdb called clonotypes with MiXCR, one entry per CDR3 protein. The profile shows 1.5 million to 2 million distinct CDR3 sequences, about 49% of them singletons. The source material was blood. The receptors here all came from a woman aged 40 to 50 in good health.

This clonotype was found many times. The chain is built from TRBV28 and TRBJ2-5; TRBD1 is a possible D gene (7 bases). The CDR3 loop spans 12 amino acids. Trimming cost V 7 bases and J 5 bases, with 11 bases left between them. Germline V gives CDR1 MDHEN, CDR2 SYDVKM. This chain's CDR3 is CASTSGGETQYF. DNA of the CDR3: TGTGCCAGCACTTCAGGGGGGGAGACCCAGTACTTC.

This clonotype appeared a single time. The chain couples TRBV6-2 or TRBV6-3 to TRBJ1-1; 10 bases line up with TRBD1. The trim removed 10 bases at V and 3 bases at J, leaving 2 bases unmatched. Looked up from germline, CDR1 is MNHEY and CDR2 is SVGEGT. The CDR3 is 12 residues long. The CDR3 sequence is CAIGTGDTEAFF. Here the CDR3 DNA reads TGTGCCATCGGGACAGGGGACACTGAAGCTTTCTTT.

V usage is TRBV27 and J usage is TRBJ2-3; 10 bases are a match to TRBD2. This CDR3 is 18 amino acids long. CDR1 is MNHEY and CDR2 is SMNVEV in the germline V gene (reference sequence). J lost 2 bases, V lost 4 bases, and 12 bases had no gene match. The CDR3 region is CASSSQRGGQPHTDTQYF. CDR3 nucleotide sequence: TGTGCCAGCAGTTCCCAGCGGGGGGGCCAACCTCACACAGATACGCAGTATTTT.

The sample holds a few counts of this clonotype. The rearrangement uses TRBV18 and TRBJ2-1, with D uncertain. Germline lookup yields CDR1 KGHSH and CDR2 LQKENI. The CDR3 runs to 13 residues. Trimming left V 6 bases short and J 5 bases short, with 11 bases between. The CDR3: CASSPDGDNEQFF. For the CDR3, the DNA is TGTGCCAGCTCTCCGGACGGTGACAATGAGCAGTTCTTC. The full variable domain, in which reference TRBV18 and TRBJ2-1 provide the parts outside the CDR3, is NAGVMQNPRHLVRRRGQEARLRCSPMKGHSHVYWYRQLPEEGLKFMVYLQKENIIDESGMPKERFSAEFPKEGPSILRIQQVVRGDSAAYFCASSPDGDNEQFFGPGTRLTVL.

This rearrangement joins TRBV12-3 or TRBV12-4 to TRBJ1-6; TRBD1 agrees at 7 bases. Trimming took 6 bases from V and 9 from J; bases not matched to a gene: 11. The CDR3 loop spans 15 amino acids. The CDR3 sequence is CASSPQGGPISPLHF. CDR3 in DNA: TGTGCCAGCAGCCCCCAAGGGGGCCCCATTTCACCCCTCCACTTT.

This chain connects TRBV4-3 to TRBJ1-2, with D possibly being TRBD1 (5 bases). Germline V CDR1 and CDR2: LGHNA, YSLEER. Trimming stripped 0 bases from V and 4 bases from J, with 15 bases between. The CDR3 covers 16 residues. CDR3 nucleotide sequence: TGCGCCAGCAGCCAAGATAACGGTTGGGGGTCCTATGGCTACACCTTC. It yields the protein CASSQDNGWGSYGYTF.

This rearrangement joins TRBV7-2 to TRBJ1-5; D possibly corresponds to TRBD1 (5 bases). Looked up from germline, CDR1 is SGHTA and CDR2 is FQGNSA. The CDR3 is 15 amino acids. The V gene lost 5 bases and the J gene lost 6 bases, with 17 bases spanning the gap. The DNA of the CDR3 is TGTGCCAGCAGCGCAGGAGGCCACGGGGGTCAGCCCCAGCATTTT. It specifies CASSAGGHGGQPQHF. Full variable domain (missing parts from reference TRBV7-2 and TRBJ1-5): GAGVSQSPSNKVTEKGKDVELRCDPISGHTALYWYRQSLGQGLEFLIYFQGNSAPDKSGLPSDRFSAERTGGSVSTLTIQRTQQEDSAVYLCASSAGGHGGQPQHFGDGTRLSIL.

This clonotype has just a few counts. This chain links TRBV7-9 with TRBJ2-3; 12 nucleotides align to TRBD2. With 5 bases clipped from V and 6 bases from J, the junction kept 12 bases outside the gene matches. Germline CDR1 is SEHNR and CDR2 is FQNEAQ (reference sequence). The length of the CDR3 is 17 residues. The CDR3 coding sequence is TGTGCCAGCAGCAAGACTAGCGGGGGCCCCAACCGGGATACGCAGTATTTT. Translation gives CASSKTSGGPNRDTQYF.

This clonotype occurred a few times. The rearrangement uses TRBV27 and TRBJ1-2, with no clear D. V was trimmed by 5 bases and J by 2 bases, leaving 12 bases between them. The length of the CDR3 is 14 residues. Germline lookup yields CDR1 MNHEY and CDR2 SMNVEV (reference sequence). The CDR3 sequence: CASSRVAGNYGYTF. For the CDR3, the DNA is TGTGCCAGCAGTAGGGTCGCGGGAAACTATGGCTACACCTTC.

The sample holds a few counts of this clonotype. The V gene is TRBV6-2 or TRBV6-3, the J gene TRBJ1-2; unclear D gene. The CDR3 contains 14 residues. Germline V gene lookup returns CDR1 MNHEY and CDR2 SVGEGT. The V end lost 0 bases, the J end lost 2 bases, and 7 bases lay between the germline ends. In DNA form, the CDR3 reads TGTGCCAGCAGTTACTCAGGGTGGAACTATGGCTACACCTTC. The encoded protein is CASSYSGWNYGYTF.

V is TRBV11-2 and J is TRBJ2-5; possible D gene TRBD1, 6 bases. Trimming shortened V by 3 bases and J by 1 base, and 12 bases separated the two germline ends. Germline CDR1 is SGHAT and CDR2 is FQNNGV. The CDR3 totals 15 residues. This CDR3 is CASSFSTGVQETQYF. The CDR3 nucleotides are TGTGCCAGCAGCTTCTCGACAGGAGTCCAAGAGACCCAGTACTTC. The variable domain in full, completed from reference TRBV11-2 and TRBJ2-5, reads EAGVAQSPRYKIIEKRQSVAFWCNPISGHATLYWYQQILGQGPKLLIQFQNNGVVDDSQLPKDRFSAERLKGVDSTLKIQPAKLEDSAVYLCASSFSTGVQETQYFGPGTRLLVL.

V usage is TRBV6-2 or TRBV6-3 and J usage is TRBJ2-3; 8 bases match TRBD2. The length of the CDR3 is 16 residues. CDR1 and CDR2 from the germline V gene are MNHEY and SVGEGT. Losses at the gene ends were 7 bases for V and 4 bases for J; bases not matched to a gene: 13. The CDR3 coding sequence is TGTGCCAGCACGGACCCACGGGGGGGGCCTCCAGATACGCAGTATTTT. This gives the protein CASTDPRGGPPDTQYF.

The rearrangement joins TRBV29-1 to TRBJ2-3; 8 bases match TRBD1. V lost 7 bases, J lost 5 bases, and 8 bases stayed unmatched. The CDR3 has 13 residues. Germline V gene sequence: CDR1 SQVTM, CDR2 ANQGSEA. The CDR3 loop is CSDQGARGDTQYF. The CDR3 nucleotides read TGCAGCGATCAGGGGGCAAGGGGAGATACGCAGTATTTT.

The genes are TRBV20-1 and TRBJ2-1; 10 nucleotides agree with TRBD1. This CDR3 spans 15 amino acids. CDR1 and CDR2 (germline): DFQATT, SNEGSKA (reference sequence). J lost 4 bases, V lost 8 bases, and 11 bases had no gene match. The CDR3 loop is CSSFILGQGYNEQFF. The CDR3 coding sequence is TGCAGTTCGTTTATCCTGGGACAGGGGTACAATGAGCAGTTCTTC.

This clonotype has at least ten counts. The chain carries TRBV5-1 and TRBJ2-1; D gene ambiguous. The CDR3 is 13 amino acids. V lost 1 base and J lost 7, with 9 bases in between. CDR1 and CDR2 (germline): SGHRS, YFSETQ. The CDR3 reads CASSLSTTNEQFF. The CDR3 region has the DNA TGCGCCAGCAGCTTGTCAACCACAAATGAGCAGTTCTTC. The variable domain in full, completed from reference TRBV5-1 and TRBJ2-1, reads KAGVTQTPRYLIKTRGQQVTLSCSPISGHRSVSWYQQTPGQGLQFLFEYFSETQRNKGNFPGRFSGRQFSNSRSEMNVSTLELGDSALYLCASSLSTTNEQFFGPGTRLTVL.

This clonotype was observed a single time. This chain uses TRBV4-2 with TRBJ2-7; possible D gene TRBD2, 6 bases. The DNA end favors TRBJ2-5, so the J call may be wrong. Germline CDR1 LGHNA, CDR2 YNFKEQ. This CDR3 spans 16 amino acids. The CDR3 DNA sequence: TGTGCCAGCAGCCAGGGGGGTTCGGTGGGCGGCGAGACCCAGTACTTC. As protein: CASSQGGSVGGETQYF.

The chain recombines TRBV12-3 or TRBV12-4 with TRBJ1-1; no clear D. This CDR3 region has 15 residues. Trimming shortened V by 1 base and J by 4 bases, and 13 bases separated the two germline ends. The CDR3 sequence is CASSLVSQVGTEAFF. The CDR3 DNA sequence: TGTGCCAGCAGTTTAGTGTCTCAGGTCGGCACTGAAGCTTTCTTT.

This chain joins TRBV6-6 and TRBJ2-5; D call uncertain. CDR3 length equals 15 residues. Per the germline V gene, CDR1 is MNHNY and CDR2 is SVGAGI (reference sequence). The ends were cut back, 7 bases at V and 5 bases at J, with 20 bases in the middle. The CDR3 sequence is CASTKHRLEGETQYF. CDR3 DNA: TGTGCCAGCACCAAACATAGATTAGAAGGGGAGACCCAGTACTTC.